The 5 T cell receptor beta chains presented below share a single source sample, sequenced in a study of blood T cell repertoires in COVID-19 (dated by TCRdb to the early 2020s). Library construction relied on the immunoSEQ multiplex PCR assay. TCRdb took this table from immuneACCESS and kept in-frame rearrangements with V and J called. Such tables lack part of the clones; where checked against another copy, unresolved V genes explain under half of the gap, and the rest is unexplained. The sample table holds about 370,000 clones, of which around 87% were seen once. The top ten constitute around 9.3% of the sample. Source material: peripheral blood. These receptors were taken from a woman between 25 and 40 years old with COVID-19, enrolled during active disease.

This clone occurred a few times. The rearrangement uses TRBV30 and TRBJ1-5; no clear D gene. The CDR3 is made up of 14 amino acids. Deletions cut 7 bases from V and 4 bases from J, with 17 bases between. The V gene's germline CDR1 is GTSNPN and CDR2 SVGIG (reference sequence). The CDR3 nucleotides read TGTGCCTTCCGACCACCCTACGGGAATCAGCCCCAGCATTTT. Translating gives CAFRPPYGNQPQHF.

The chain links TRBV18 to TRBJ2-7; D is perhaps TRBD2 (6 bases). Between the trimmed V and J ends, which lost 3 bases and 1 base, there was a span of 19 bases. Germline CDR1 and CDR2: KGHSH and LQKENI. This CDR3 has 17 residues. The CDR3: CASSPQIPGLKSYEQYF. The CDR3 bases are TGTGCCAGCTCACCGCAAATTCCGGGACTTAAATCCTACGAGCAGTACTTC.

The chain employs TRBV7-9 and TRBJ1-2; no clear D gene. The CDR3 totals 14 residues. Germline V lookup: CDR1 SEHNR, CDR2 FQNEAQ (reference sequence). Trimming removed 6 bases at V and 2 bases at J, with 13 bases between. CDR3: CASSRREGNYGYTF. The DNA for the CDR3 is TGTGCCAGCAGTCGTAGGGAGGGAAACTATGGCTACACCTTC.

This clone showed up just a few times. This chain links TRBV4-1 with TRBJ2-1; possible D gene TRBD2, 6 bases. The CDR3 sequence is 14 residues long. V shed 4 bases and J shed 8 bases, with 15 bases lying between them. Germline V gene data show CDR1 as MGHRA and CDR2 as YSYEKL. CDR3 nucleotide sequence: TGCGCCAGCAGCCTCAGCGGGCCGGCCGATGAGCAGTTCTTC. This codes for CASSLSGPADEQFF.

The V gene is TRBV6-1, the J gene TRBJ1-4, with D perhaps TRBD1 (5 bases). This CDR3 region has 13 residues. The V end lost 0 bases, the J end lost 12 bases, and 11 bases lay between the germline ends. Germline V gene lookup returns CDR1 MNHNS and CDR2 SASEGT. CDR3 coding DNA: TGTGCCAGCAGTGAAGCGATGTCGGGGGAACTGTTTTTT. Translating it yields CASSEAMSGELFF.